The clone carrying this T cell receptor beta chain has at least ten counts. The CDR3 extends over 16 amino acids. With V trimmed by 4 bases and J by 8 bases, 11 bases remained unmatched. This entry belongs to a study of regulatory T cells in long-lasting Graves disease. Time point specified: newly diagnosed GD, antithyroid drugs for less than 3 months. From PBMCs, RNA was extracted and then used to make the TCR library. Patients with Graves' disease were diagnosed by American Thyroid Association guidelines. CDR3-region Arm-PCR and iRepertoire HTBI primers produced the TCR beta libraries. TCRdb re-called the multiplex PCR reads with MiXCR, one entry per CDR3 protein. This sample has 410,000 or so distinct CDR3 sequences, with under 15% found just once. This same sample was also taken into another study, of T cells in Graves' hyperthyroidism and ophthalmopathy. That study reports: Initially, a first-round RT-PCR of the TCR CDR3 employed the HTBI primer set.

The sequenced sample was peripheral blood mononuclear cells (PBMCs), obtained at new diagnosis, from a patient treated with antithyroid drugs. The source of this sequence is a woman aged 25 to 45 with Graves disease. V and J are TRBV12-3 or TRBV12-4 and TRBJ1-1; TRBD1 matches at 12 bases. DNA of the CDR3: TGTGCCAGCAGTTACGGGACAGGGGGCTGGAGACTGGAAGCTTTCTTT. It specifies CASSYGTGGWRLEAFF.